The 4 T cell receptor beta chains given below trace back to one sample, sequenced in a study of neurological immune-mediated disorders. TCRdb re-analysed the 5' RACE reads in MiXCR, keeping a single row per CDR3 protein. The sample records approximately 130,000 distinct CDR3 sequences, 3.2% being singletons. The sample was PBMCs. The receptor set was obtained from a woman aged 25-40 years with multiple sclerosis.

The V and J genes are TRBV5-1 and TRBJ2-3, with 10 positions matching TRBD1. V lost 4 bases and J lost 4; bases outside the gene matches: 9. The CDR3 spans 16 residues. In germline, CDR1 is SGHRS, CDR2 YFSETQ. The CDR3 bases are TGCGCCAGCAGCCCTCCGGGACAGGGGTTTGCAGATACGCAGTATTTT. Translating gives CASSPPGQGFADTQYF.

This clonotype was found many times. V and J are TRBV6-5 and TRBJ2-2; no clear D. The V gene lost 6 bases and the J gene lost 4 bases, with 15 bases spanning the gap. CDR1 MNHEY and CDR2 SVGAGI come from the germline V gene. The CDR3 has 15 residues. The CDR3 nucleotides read TGTGCCAGCAGCTTCTCCTTGGAAGGCACCGGGGAGCTGTTTTTT. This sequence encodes CASSFSLEGTGELFF.

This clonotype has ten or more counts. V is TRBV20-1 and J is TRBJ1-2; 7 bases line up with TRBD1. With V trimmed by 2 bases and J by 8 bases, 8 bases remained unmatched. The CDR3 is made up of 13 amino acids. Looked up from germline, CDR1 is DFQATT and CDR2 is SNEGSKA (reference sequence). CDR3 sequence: CSARNTGVDGYTF. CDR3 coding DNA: TGCAGTGCTAGAAATACAGGGGTTGACGGCTACACCTTC.

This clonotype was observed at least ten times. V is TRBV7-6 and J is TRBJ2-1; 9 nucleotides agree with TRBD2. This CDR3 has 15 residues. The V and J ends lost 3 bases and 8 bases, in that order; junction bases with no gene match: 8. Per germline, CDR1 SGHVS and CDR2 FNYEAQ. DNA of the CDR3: TGTGCCAGCAGCTTTTTAGCGGGGGCCCTTCATGAGCAGTTCTTC. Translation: CASSFLAGALHEQFF.